The T cell receptor (beta chain) described here comes from a study of cytomegalovirus exposure and HLA in healthy donors. A word on this clone: As yet, its antigen is unknown.

The CDR3 is 13 amino acids. CDR1 is LNHDA and CDR2 is SQIVND in the germline V gene (reference sequence). J was trimmed by 4 bases and V by 10 bases; bases with no gene match: 5. The primer mix had 60 Vbeta and 13 Jbeta primers. Profiling relied on immunoSEQ multiplex PCR, and the TCRdb table lists in-frame clones only, not all of them. The repertoire includes under 200,000 clones, about 70% of them detected once, and around 1.9% sits in the top ten. Study conclusions and caveats: A missense DCLRE1C variant was associated with V- and J-gene trimming of TCR beta chains in a later analysis, and an independent cohort replicated the association. The productive fraction for most TCR beta V segments was about 87% or about 30% in an earlier analysis.

Sequencing was performed on PBMCs. This receptor was identified in a woman under 40 in good health and CMV-seronegative. This chain links TRBV19 with TRBJ1-5, with TRBD1 identical over 9 bases. The CDR3, as DNA: TGTGCCACCGGGGACAGGGAAAATCAGCCCCAGCATTTT. As protein: CATGDRENQPQHF.